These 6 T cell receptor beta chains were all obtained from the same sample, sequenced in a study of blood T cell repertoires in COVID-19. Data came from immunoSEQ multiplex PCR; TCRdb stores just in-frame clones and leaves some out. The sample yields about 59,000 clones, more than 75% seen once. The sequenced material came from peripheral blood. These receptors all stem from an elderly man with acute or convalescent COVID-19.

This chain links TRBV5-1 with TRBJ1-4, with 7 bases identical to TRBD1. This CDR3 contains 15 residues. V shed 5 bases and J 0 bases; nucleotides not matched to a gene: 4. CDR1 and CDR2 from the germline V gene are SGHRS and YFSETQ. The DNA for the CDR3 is TGCGCCAGCAGAGCAACAGGGGCAACTAATGAAAAACTGTTTTTT. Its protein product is CASRATGATNEKLFF.

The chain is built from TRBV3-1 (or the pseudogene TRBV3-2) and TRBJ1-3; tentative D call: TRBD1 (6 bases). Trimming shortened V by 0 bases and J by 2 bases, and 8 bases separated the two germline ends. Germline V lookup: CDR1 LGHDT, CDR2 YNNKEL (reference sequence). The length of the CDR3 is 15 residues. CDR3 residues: CASSQDWGPGNTIYF. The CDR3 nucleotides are TGTGCCAGCAGCCAAGATTGGGGGCCTGGAAACACCATATATTTT.

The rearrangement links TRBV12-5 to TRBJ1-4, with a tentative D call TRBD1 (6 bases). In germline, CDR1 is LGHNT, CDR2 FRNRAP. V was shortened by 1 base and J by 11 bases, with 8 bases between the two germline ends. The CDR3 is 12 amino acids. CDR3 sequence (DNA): TGTGCTAGTGGTTTGGCAGGGGACAAACTGTTTTTT. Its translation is CASGLAGDKLFF.

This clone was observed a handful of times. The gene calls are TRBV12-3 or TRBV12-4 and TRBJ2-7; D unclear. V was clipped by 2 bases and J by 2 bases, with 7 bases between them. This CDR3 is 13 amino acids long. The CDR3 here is CASSLQSAYEQYF. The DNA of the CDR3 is TGTGCCAGCAGTTTACAGTCAGCCTACGAGCAGTACTTC.

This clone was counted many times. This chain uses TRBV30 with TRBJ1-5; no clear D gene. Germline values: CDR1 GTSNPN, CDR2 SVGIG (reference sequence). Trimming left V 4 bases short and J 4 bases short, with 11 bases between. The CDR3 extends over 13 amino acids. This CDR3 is CAWTGAGNQPQHF. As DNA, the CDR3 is TGTGCCTGGACCGGAGCGGGGAATCAGCCCCAGCATTTT.

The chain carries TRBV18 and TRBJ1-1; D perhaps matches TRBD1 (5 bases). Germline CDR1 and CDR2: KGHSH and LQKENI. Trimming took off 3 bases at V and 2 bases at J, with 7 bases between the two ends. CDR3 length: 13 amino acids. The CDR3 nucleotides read TGTGCCAGCTCACCGGGGCCAAACACTGAAGCTTTCTTT. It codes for CASSPGPNTEAFF.